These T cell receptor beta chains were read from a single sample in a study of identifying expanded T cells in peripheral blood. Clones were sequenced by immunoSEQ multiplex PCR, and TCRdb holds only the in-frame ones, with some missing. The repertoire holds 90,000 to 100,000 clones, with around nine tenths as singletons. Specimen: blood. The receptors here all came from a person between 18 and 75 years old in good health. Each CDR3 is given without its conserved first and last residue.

CDR3: ASSVGLARETQY
V: TRBV9
J: TRBJ2-5

CDR3: AIRQRDRGGEQF
V: TRBV10-3
J: TRBJ2-1

CDR3: ASSQGTPYQETQY
V: TRBV14
J: TRBJ2-5

CDR3: AWSKINSYNEQF
V: TRBV30
J: TRBJ2-1

CDR3: ASSTGQGNEQY
V: TRBV11-3
J: TRBJ2-7

CDR3: ASSLASGSTDTQY
V: TRBV5-1
J: TRBJ2-3

CDR3: ASSHPRIGQANSPLH
V: TRBV4-1
J: TRBJ1-6

CDR3: ASSLGGGQSYEQY
V: TRBV11-2
J: TRBJ2-7

CDR3: ASSQGGTGGFGEKLF
V: TRBV4-1
J: TRBJ1-4

CDR3: ASSLATDYFYEQY
V: TRBV5-1
J: TRBJ2-7

CDR3: AWSEAQGTANKVGGGTGELF
V: TRBV30
J: TRBJ2-2

CDR3: AIREGATSNQPQH
V: TRBV10-3
J: TRBJ1-5

CDR3: ATSRRQANNEKLF
V: TRBV15
J: TRBJ1-4

CDR3: ASSRTSGYEQY
V: TRBV5-8
J: TRBJ2-7

CDR3: ASSVGLGYT
V: TRBV28
J: TRBJ1-2

CDR3: ASSWEDGYT
V: TRBV19
J: TRBJ1-2

CDR3: ASSESSMNTGELF
V: TRBV6-4
J: TRBJ2-2

CDR3: ASSLAGNTIY
V: TRBV28
J: TRBJ1-3

CDR3: ASSQVIGGDEQF
V: TRBV4-1
J: TRBJ2-1

CDR3: ASSFDREYGYT
V: TRBV6-5
J: TRBJ1-2

CDR3: ASSDGDPSEQF
V: TRBV6-4
J: TRBJ2-1

CDR3: ASSRWAGNTEAF
V: TRBV23-1
J: TRBJ1-1

CDR3: ASSPLAGSSYNEQF
V: TRBV7-2
J: TRBJ2-1

CDR3: ASTPWGGSSTEAF
V: TRBV28
J: TRBJ1-1

CDR3: ASWGRSGRYYNEQF
V: TRBV19
J: TRBJ2-1

CDR3: ASSLVGRGETQY
V: TRBV11-1
J: TRBJ2-5

CDR3: ASSQERGAGAYEQY
V: TRBV7-9
J: TRBJ2-7

CDR3: AWSIRNYASGNTIY
V: TRBV30
J: TRBJ1-3

CDR3: ASGPRTGLPLH
V: TRBV6-1
J: TRBJ1-6

CDR3: ASSQNPGTNYEQY
V: TRBV18
J: TRBJ2-7

CDR3: ASSQTGAQPQH
V: TRBV27
J: TRBJ1-5

CDR3: ASSVWGANTEAF
V: TRBV5-1
J: TRBJ1-1

CDR3: ASWNLNTEAF
V: TRBV28
J: TRBJ1-1

CDR3: ATSRDHKTGNEQF
V: TRBV15
J: TRBJ2-1

CDR3: ASSLTGLNQETQY
V: TRBV5-1
J: TRBJ2-5

CDR3: ASSLNLGGNEQF
V: TRBV7-2
J: TRBJ2-1

CDR3: AISIKGSNTEAF
V: TRBV10-3
J: TRBJ1-1

CDR3: ASSSQGAGSVLETQY
V: TRBV7-9
J: TRBJ2-5

CDR3: ASSYGRLALAEQY
V: TRBV6-5
J: TRBJ2-7

CDR3: ASRGAGGQPQH
V: TRBV2
J: TRBJ1-5

CDR3: SVEDLNRGATDTQY
V: TRBV29-1
J: TRBJ2-3